These 21 T cell receptor beta chains were all obtained from the same sample, sequenced in a study of graft-versus-host responses after intestinal transplantation. TCRdb keeps only in-frame clones here, not all; method: immunoSEQ multiplex PCR. The sample records around 78,000 clones, roughly 87% being singletons. No cognate antigen is known for these TCRs. Sequencing used unstimulated CD8+ T cells sorted from spleen or lymph node cells, obtained before transplant. The receptors were sampled from a human donor who was the organ donor for an intestinal transplant.

This chain links TRBV7-9 with TRBJ2-2; D not resolved. This CDR3 contains 12 residues. Trimming took 1 base from V and 6 from J, leaving 3 bases between them. Looked up from germline, CDR1 is SEHNR and CDR2 is FQNEAQ (reference sequence). CDR3 sequence (DNA): TGTGCCAGCAGCTTAGGACCCGGGGAGCTGTTTTTT. This sequence encodes CASSLGPGELFF.

This chain connects TRBV28 to TRBJ2-1; D is possibly TRBD1 (6 bases). V lost 4 bases to trimming and J lost 4 bases, with 14 bases between them. CDR1 and CDR2 from the germline V gene are MDHEN and SYDVKM. There are 15 residues in the CDR3. CDR3 sequence reads: CASSSGRGLYNEQFF. The CDR3 DNA reads TGTGCCAGCAGTTCCGGCAGGGGCCTATACAATGAGCAGTTCTTC.

The chain links TRBV6-1 to TRBJ1-2; no definite D call. The CDR3 length is 13 residues. The V end was cut by 7 bases, the J end by 6 bases, with 15 bases between. Germline CDR1 MNHNS, CDR2 SASEGT. In nucleotides, the CDR3 is TGTGCCAGCAACCCAGGAAGGGCAGATGGCTACACCTTC. Protein sequence: CASNPGRADGYTF.

This rearrangement joins TRBV19 to TRBJ1-1, with no clear D. The CDR3 contains 11 residues. Trimming pared 4 bases from V and 11 bases from J, leaving 11 bases between. The V gene's germline CDR1 is LNHDA and CDR2 SQIVND (reference sequence). CDR3 sequence (DNA): TGTGCCAGTAGTAGAGCGTCCGAGGCTTTCTTT. Protein sequence: CASSRASEAFF. The full variable domain, in which reference TRBV19 and TRBJ1-1 provide the parts outside the CDR3, is DGGITQSPKYLFRKEGQNVTLSCEQNLNHDAMYWYRQDPGQGLRLIYYSQIVNDFQKGDIAEGYSVSREKKESFPLTVTSAQKNPTAFYLCASSRASEAFFGQGTRLTVV.

This clone is a singleton in its sample. The rearrangement uses TRBV18 and TRBJ2-7; 8 bases are a match to TRBD1. CDR3 length: 17 amino acids. Germline V gene data show CDR1 as KGHSH and CDR2 as LQKENI. Germline trimming cut 3 bases from V and 6 bases from J; bases unmatched to any gene: 16. CDR3 DNA sequence: TGTGCCAGCTCACCCGAGTTCGCGGGACAGGATCTATCCGAGCAGTACTTC. Its protein is CASSPEFAGQDLSEQYF.

The chain employs TRBV5-6 and TRBJ1-1; a possible D gene is TRBD1 (5 bases). The CDR3 consists of 13 residues. CDR1 and CDR2 from the germline V gene are SGHDT and YYEEEE. V gave up 5 bases and J gave up 0 bases, with 8 bases separating them. The CDR3 spells CASRGVLNTEAFF. CDR3 in DNA: TGTGCCAGCAGAGGGGTCTTGAACACTGAAGCTTTCTTT.

The chain links TRBV6-5 to TRBJ1-1, with a possible D match to TRBD1 (5 bases). The CDR3 covers 14 residues. The germline V gene has CDR1 MNHEY and CDR2 SVGAGI. V lost 6 bases to trimming and J lost 4 bases, with 15 bases between them. CDR3 protein: CASRPGGGTTEAFF. The CDR3, as DNA: TGTGCCAGCAGGCCGGGGGGGGGTACCACTGAAGCTTTCTTT.

The CDR3 is CASSAKGGDVKEKLFF. In DNA form, the CDR3 reads TGCGCCAGCAGCGCCAAAGGTGGGGACGTTAAGGAAAAACTGTTTTTT. This chain joins TRBV4-1 and TRBJ1-4, with D possibly matching TRBD1 (5 bases). Germline CDR1 and CDR2: MGHRA and YSYEKL. V was trimmed by 5 bases and J by 8 bases, leaving 21 bases between them. The CDR3 runs 16 residues.

V is TRBV2 and J is TRBJ2-7; D is perhaps TRBD1 or TRBD2 (5 bases each). This CDR3 contains 15 residues. V lost 0 bases, J lost 4 bases, and 13 bases lay in between. Germline values: CDR1 SNHLY, CDR2 FYNNEI. CDR3 region: CASSEAGDRTYEQYF. The CDR3 nucleotides are TGTGCCAGCAGTGAAGCGGGAGACAGAACTTACGAGCAGTACTTC.

This chain connects TRBV28 to TRBJ1-1, with D possibly TRBD1 on 5 matching bases. From germline, CDR1 is MDHEN and CDR2 SYDVKM. The V end was cut by 8 bases, the J end by 1 base, with 14 bases between. This CDR3 comprises 14 residues. The CDR3 loop reads CASFPGPRNTEAFF. The CDR3 DNA follows: TGTGCCAGCTTTCCGGGACCGAGGAACACTGAAGCTTTCTTT.

The chain is built from TRBV6-1 and TRBJ2-3, with TRBD1 matching over 7 bases. The ends lost 3 bases at V and 0 bases at J; junction bases unmatched: 9. Germline assignment: CDR1 MNHNS and CDR2 SASEGT. The CDR3 length is 17 residues. The CDR3 bases are TGTGCCAGCAGTGACCCCATGAGGGGGCGTAGCACAGATACGCAGTATTTT. This gives the protein CASSDPMRGRSTDTQYF.

The chain links TRBV7-8 to TRBJ1-3; D unclear. The germline V gene has CDR1 SGHVS and CDR2 FQNEAQ. The CDR3 is 14 residues long. V lost 6 bases and J 0 bases, leaving 9 bases between the germline ends. In DNA form, the CDR3 reads TGTGCCAGCAGGGCGGGGTCCTCTGGAAACACCATATATTTT. Its protein product is CASRAGSSGNTIYF.

This chain links TRBV27 with TRBJ2-3; TRBD1 might be the D (5 bases). Between the trimmed V and J ends, which lost 4 bases and 5 bases, there was a span of 16 bases. Germline V gene data show CDR1 as MNHEY and CDR2 as SMNVEV (reference sequence). The CDR3 covers 15 residues. For the CDR3, the DNA is TGTGCCAGCAGTTGGGCGGCAGGGCTCGAAGATACGCAGTATTTT. Translation: CASSWAAGLEDTQYF.

This sequence joins TRBV7-3 and TRBJ1-4; D unclear. Trimming removed 10 bases from V and 0 bases from J, with 30 bases in between. Looked up from germline, CDR1 is SGHTA and CDR2 is FQGTGA. The CDR3 covers 20 residues. The CDR3 here is CATSCPAVDGNYATNEKLFF. Written as DNA, the CDR3 is TGTGCCACAAGCTGTCCCGCGGTCGACGGTAACTATGCAACTAATGAAAAACTGTTTTTT.

This chain links TRBV2 with TRBJ2-2; TRBD2 matches 7 bases. The CDR3 is 16 amino acids. With 4 bases clipped from V and 4 bases from J, the junction kept 9 bases outside the gene matches. CDR1 and CDR2 from the germline V gene are SNHLY and FYNNEI. The CDR3 region is CASSAGTSEGTGELFF. CDR3 DNA sequence: TGTGCCAGCAGTGCCGGCACTAGCGAGGGCACCGGGGAGCTGTTTTTT.

The rearrangement uses TRBV11-2 and TRBJ2-7; D remains unclear. V was pared by 1 base and J by 3 bases, with 13 bases between. Germline V gene sequence: CDR1 SGHAT, CDR2 FQNNGV. The CDR3 sequence is 15 residues long. In nucleotides, the CDR3 is TGTGCCAGCAGCTTAGGACAAAATTACTACTACGAGCAGTACTTC. This codes for CASSLGQNYYYEQYF.

The V and J genes are TRBV5-1 and TRBJ2-3; 7 bases match TRBD2. V dropped 5 bases and J dropped 2; count of bases not matched to a gene: 17. Germline CDR1 reads SGHRS; CDR2 reads YFSETQ. This CDR3 is built from 18 residues. The CDR3 here is CASSFRPPSGEITDTQYF. The CDR3 bases are TGCGCCAGCAGTTTTCGGCCCCCTAGCGGTGAAATCACAGATACGCAGTATTTT. Supplemented by reference TRBV5-1 and TRBJ2-3, the full variable domain reads KAGVTQTPRYLIKTRGQQVTLSCSPISGHRSVSWYQQTPGQGLQFLFEYFSETQRNKGNFPGRFSGRQFSNSRSEMNVSTLELGDSALYLCASSFRPPSGEITDTQYFGPGTRLTVL.

The rearrangement joins TRBV28 to TRBJ2-4, with 12 bases lining up with TRBD1. This CDR3 is 15 amino acids long. With 6 bases clipped from V and 9 bases from J, the junction kept 9 bases outside the gene matches. In germline, CDR1 is MDHEN, CDR2 SYDVKM. CDR3 nucleotides: TGTGCCAGCAGCGCCAGGGACAGGGGGCTGCTCATTCAGTACTTC. Amino acids: CASSARDRGLLIQYF.

The chain joins TRBV6-1 to TRBJ1-2; no firm D call. Trimming removed 6 bases at V and 8 bases at J, with 16 bases between. This CDR3 spans 13 amino acids. Germline-derived CDR1 and CDR2 are MNHNS and SASEGT. The CDR3 nucleotides are TGTGCCAGCAGCTCCCCGGGGTCGGGCGGCTACACCTTC. Protein: CASSSPGSGGYTF.

The J gene is TRBJ1-5, the V gene TRBV4-1, with unresolved D. The germline V and J ends were trimmed by 0 bases and 4 bases, with 10 bases remaining between them. This CDR3 comprises 15 residues. The V gene's germline CDR1 is MGHRA and CDR2 YSYEKL. The chain's CDR3 is CASSQESRINQPQHF. The CDR3 nucleotides are TGCGCCAGCAGCCAAGAATCTAGGATTAATCAGCCCCAGCATTTT.

This clone turned up a few times. The chain couples TRBV6-6 to TRBJ1-2; 7 nucleotides agree with TRBD1. V dropped 4 bases and J dropped 0; count of bases not matched to a gene: 8. Germline V CDR1 and CDR2: MNHNY, SVGAGI (reference sequence). The CDR3 spans 16 residues. The CDR3 sequence: CASSSTGAPTNYGYTF. The CDR3 DNA sequence: TGTGCCAGCAGTTCCACAGGGGCGCCCACTAACTATGGCTACACCTTC.